The subject of this entry is one T cell receptor beta chain. The clone's antigen remains unknown. The input lacks base qualities; no much larger clone sits a single base away. This sample stems from a study of CD8 T cells in Susac syndrome (dated by TCRdb to about 2019). About the study as a whole: Of the Susac syndrome patients who were sequenced, five or six had clinically active disease and roughly eight were in clinical remission. At blood withdrawal, Susac syndrome patients were either therapy-naive, taking corticosteroids (in some cases with IVIg as well), or taking IVIg alone. The study used repertoire sequencing to test whether antigen drove CD8+ T cell activation and differentiation in Susac syndrome.

High-throughput TCR beta sequencing profiled peripheral blood CD8+ and CD4+ T cells from healthy donors, Susac syndrome patients and multiple sclerosis patients. Recently defined diagnostic criteria for definite or probable disease were met by the Susac syndrome patients. Bulk CD8+ and CD4+ T cells were purified magnetically by negative isolation, whereas CD8+ TEMRA cells were enriched by FACS. Blood was collected in EDTA tubes and processed within 24 hours, with PBMCs isolated through density gradient centrifugation. PBMCs intended for TCR sequencing were frozen in liquid nitrogen and were later thawed in a 37 degrees C water bath. Purity of sorted or isolated CD4+, CD8+ and CD8+ TEMRA cells was at least 90%. Summary of the overall study and its limitations: In patients with Susac syndrome, the CD4+ T cell repertoire showed no detectable clonal expansion. The number of individuals in the TCR sequencing and HLA analysis was recognized as being relatively small.

In the germline V gene, CDR1 corresponds to SQVTM and CDR2 to ANQGSEA. The CDR3 runs 14 amino acids, cysteine and phenylalanine included. Here the CDR3 DNA is all that survives: 42 bases in frame from base 1. The germline ends are 12 bases apart after V is trimmed by 4 bases and J by 3 bases. RNA was extracted with the RNeasy kit and roughly 0.5 to 1 ug was reverse transcribed using random hexamers. The immunoSEQ multiplex PCR assay, covering 54 Vbeta and 13 Jbeta segments, was used to amplify TCR beta CDR3 regions. PCR amplification bias was corrected by using a synthetic template baseline for primer optimization and computational correction. On the study's bioinformatics: Reads were annotated to V, D and J genes according to IMGT and were analyzed with immunoSEQ Analyzer, with only productive sequences retained. Clonality was calculated as one minus the Shannon entropy normalized by log2 of the number of productive unique sequences. Public and private clones were assessed among the 100 most prevalent clones of each patient and control. Clones were defined as Susac-specific when absent from the healthy and MS cohorts, from approximately 1,100 published viral clones and from other ImmuneACCESS disease sequences. The raw public reads went through TCRdb reprocessing: fastp at Q25, MiXCR clone calling, in-frame beta chains kept. All rows with the same CDR3 protein become a single entry with the most common DNA and genes. These V and J calls originate from TCRdb's pipeline instead of the authors' own analysis. The table for this sample lists more than 200,000 distinct CDR3 sequences; 94% of them were counted only once. The ten largest clones add up to about 0.14% of the sample.

This receptor was identified in a human donor with Susac syndrome. The sequence joins TRBV29-1 to TRBJ2-2, and perhaps TRBD1 as D gene, on 5 matching bases. Sequences were obtained from CD4+ T cells from PBMCs. The CDR3 protein sequence reads: CSVVGRVDTGELFF. The DNA sequence is TGCAGCGTTGTAGGCAGGGTGGACACCGGGGAGCTGTTTTTT.